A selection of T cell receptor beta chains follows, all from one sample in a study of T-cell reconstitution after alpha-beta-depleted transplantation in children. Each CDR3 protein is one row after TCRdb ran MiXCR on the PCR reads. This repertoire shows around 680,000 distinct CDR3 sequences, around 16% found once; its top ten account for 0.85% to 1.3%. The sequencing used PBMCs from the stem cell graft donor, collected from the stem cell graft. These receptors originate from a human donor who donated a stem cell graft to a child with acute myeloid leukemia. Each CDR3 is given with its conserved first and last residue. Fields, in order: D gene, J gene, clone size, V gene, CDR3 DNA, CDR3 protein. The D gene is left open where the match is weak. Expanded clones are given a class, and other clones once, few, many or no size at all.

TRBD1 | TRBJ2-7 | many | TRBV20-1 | TGCAGTGCTAGCCAGACAGGGGCGGCGGGCGAGCAGTACTTC | CSASQTGAAGEQYF
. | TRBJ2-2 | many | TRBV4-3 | TGCGCCAGCAGCCAAGTCAAGGACACCGGGGAGCTGTTTTTT | CASSQVKDTGELFF
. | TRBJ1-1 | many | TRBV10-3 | TGTGCCATCAGTAAGGGGACTGAAGCTTTCTTT | CAISKGTEAFF
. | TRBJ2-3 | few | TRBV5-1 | TGCGCCAGCAGCTTGGGATGGGGGGGCACAGATACGCAGTATTTT | CASSLGWGGTDTQYF
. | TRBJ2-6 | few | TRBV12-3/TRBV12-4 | TGTGCCAGCAGTCCGGGACTGAGCTCTGGGGCCAACGTCCTGACTTTC | CASSPGLSSGANVLTF
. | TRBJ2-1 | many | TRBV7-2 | TGTGCCAGCAGCCTACAGCATGAGCAGTTCTTC | CASSLQHEQFF
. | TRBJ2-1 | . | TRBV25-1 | TGTGCCAGCAGCCCTGTTATCGGGAAGGGAGATGACGATGAGCAGTTCTTC | CASSPVIGKGDDDEQFF
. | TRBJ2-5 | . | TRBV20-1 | TGCAGTGCCCATCGGGGGGGTCGGGACAGTAAAGAGACCCAGTACTTC | CSAHRGGRDSKETQYF
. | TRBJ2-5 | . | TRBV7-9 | TGTGCCAGCAGCTTAGCGGACGGCGGCATAGAGACCCAGTACTTC | CASSLADGGIETQYF
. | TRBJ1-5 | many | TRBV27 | TGTGCCAGCAACGAATATGGGGGTCAGCCCCAGCATTTT | CASNEYGGQPQHF
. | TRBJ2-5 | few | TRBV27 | TGTGCCAGCAGTTTGCTCGGGGGCACCCAAGAGACCCAGTACTTC | CASSLLGGTQETQYF
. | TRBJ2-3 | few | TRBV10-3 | TGTGCCATCAGCCTGGCTGGGATAACAGATACGCAGTATTTT | CAISLAGITDTQYF
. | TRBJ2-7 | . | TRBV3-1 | TGTGCCAGCAGCCAAGGAGGGGAGTCCTACGAGCAGTACTTC | CASSQGGESYEQYF
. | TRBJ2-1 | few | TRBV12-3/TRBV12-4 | TGTGCCAGCAGGCGACACTACAATGAGCAGTTCTTC | CASRRHYNEQFF
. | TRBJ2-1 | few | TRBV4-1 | TGCGCCAGCAGCGGTTCTAGCGAGAGCTCCTACAATGAGCAGTTCTTC | CASSGSSESSYNEQFF
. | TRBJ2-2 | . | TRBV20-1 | TGCAGTGCTACTCGCGCGGGGGCCGCGAACACCGGGGAGCTGTTTTTT | CSATRAGAANTGELFF
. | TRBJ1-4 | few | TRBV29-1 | TGCAGCGTCGGGGGGGAGAATAATGAAAAACTGTTTTTT | CSVGGENNEKLFF
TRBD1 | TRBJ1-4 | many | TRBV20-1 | TGCAGTGCTAGAGAGGACAGGGAGGAGGAAAAACTGTTTTTT | CSAREDREEEKLFF
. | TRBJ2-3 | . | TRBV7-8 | TGTGCCAGCAGCTTTAAGACTGGCACAGATACGCAGTATTTT | CASSFKTGTDTQYF
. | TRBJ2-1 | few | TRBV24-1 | TGTGCCACCAGTGAAAATGCTCGGAACAATGAGCAGTTCTTC | CATSENARNNEQFF
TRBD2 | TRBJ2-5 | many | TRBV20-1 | TGCAGTGCTAGAGAAGCGGGGGTGGAGACCCAGTACTTC | CSAREAGVETQYF
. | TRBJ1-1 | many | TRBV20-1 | TGCAGTGCTAGAGTGGGGACAATGAACACTGAAGCTTTCTTT | CSARVGTMNTEAFF
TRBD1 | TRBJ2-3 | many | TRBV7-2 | TGTGCCAGCAGCTCGGTACAGGGGTCCACAGATACGCAGTATTTT | CASSSVQGSTDTQYF
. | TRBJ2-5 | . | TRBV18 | TGTGCCAGCTCACCGGACCATTTTCGGGAGACCCAGTACTTC | CASSPDHFRETQYF
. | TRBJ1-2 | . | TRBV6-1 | TGTGCCAGCAGTGAAGCAGGGAGCTATGGCTACACCTTC | CASSEAGSYGYTF
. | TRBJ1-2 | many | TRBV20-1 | TGCAGTGCTCCGGACAGAAACTATGGCTACACCTTC | CSAPDRNYGYTF
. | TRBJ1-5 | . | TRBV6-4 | TGTGCCAGCAGTGAAGAACAGGGCAATCAGCCCCAGCATTTT | CASSEEQGNQPQHF
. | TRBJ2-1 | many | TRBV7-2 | TGTGCCAGCAGCTGGTCCCACAATGAGCAGTTCTTC | CASSWSHNEQFF
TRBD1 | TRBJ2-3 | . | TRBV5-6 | TGTGCCAGCAGCTTGCGGTGGACAGGGACCACAGATACGCAGTATTTT | CASSLRWTGTTDTQYF
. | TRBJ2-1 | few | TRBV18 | TGTGCCAGCTCACCCGGAGACCTTCACAATGAGCAGTTCTTC | CASSPGDLHNEQFF
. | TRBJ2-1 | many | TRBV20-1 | TGCAGTGCTAGAGGACCTTATGAGCAGTTCTTC | CSARGPYEQFF
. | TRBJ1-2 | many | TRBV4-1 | TGCGCCAGCAGCCAAGAAGGGCAGGGGATCGGCTACACCTTC | CASSQEGQGIGYTF
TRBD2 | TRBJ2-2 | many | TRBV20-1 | TGCAGTGCTAGAGGGACTAGCGCGGACACCGGGGAGCTGTTTTTT | CSARGTSADTGELFF
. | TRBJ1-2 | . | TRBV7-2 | TGTGCCAGCAGCCCTCGTCGGGGGGATTATGGCTACACCTTC | CASSPRRGDYGYTF
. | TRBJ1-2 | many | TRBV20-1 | TGCAGTGCTAGAGCGATGACAGGTCCTTATGGCTACACCTTC | CSARAMTGPYGYTF
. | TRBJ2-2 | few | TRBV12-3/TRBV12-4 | TGTGCCAGCAGCTACCGTAGGGCCGGGGAGCTGTTTTTT | CASSYRRAGELFF
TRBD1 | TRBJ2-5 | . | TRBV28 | TGTGCCAGCAAGAGGGACAGGGCTCCAGAGACCCAGTACTTC | CASKRDRAPETQYF
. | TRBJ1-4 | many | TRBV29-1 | TGCAGCGTTGAAGGGCAGCCGAGTGAAAAACTGTTTTTT | CSVEGQPSEKLFF
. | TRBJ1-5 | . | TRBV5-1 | TGCGCCAGCAGCCCGGAGGCCAATCAGCCCCAGCATTTT | CASSPEANQPQHF
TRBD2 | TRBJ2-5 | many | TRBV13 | TGTGCCAGCAGGAAGACTAGCGGGGGACAAGAGACCCAGTACTTC | CASRKTSGGQETQYF
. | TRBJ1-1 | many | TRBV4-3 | TGCGCCAGCAAACAGGGAGAGTCGAACACTGAAGCTTTCTTT | CASKQGESNTEAFF
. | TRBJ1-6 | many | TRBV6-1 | TGTGCCAGCAGGGGGCCTGCGTATTCACCCCTCCACTTT | CASRGPAYSPLHF
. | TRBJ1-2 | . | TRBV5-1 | TGCGCCAGCAGCTTGGCCCCGGAGGGTGGAGGCTACACCTTC | CASSLAPEGGGYTF
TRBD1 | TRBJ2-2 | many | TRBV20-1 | TGCAGTGCTTACGGAGGGACAGGGGGGACCGGGGAGCTGTTTTTT | CSAYGGTGGTGELFF
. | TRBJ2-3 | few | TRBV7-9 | TGTGCCAGCAGCCCAGCGGGCCCCACTACGGGTACGCAGTATTTT | CASSPAGPTTGTQYF
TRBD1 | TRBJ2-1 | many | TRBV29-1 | TGCAGCGTTGAAGGGACAGGGGAGATTAATGAGCAGTTCTTC | CSVEGTGEINEQFF
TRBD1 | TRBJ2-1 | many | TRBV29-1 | TGCAGCGTTGAATGGACAGGATGGAGCAATGAGCAGTTCTTC | CSVEWTGWSNEQFF
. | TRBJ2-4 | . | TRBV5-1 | TGCGCCAGCAGCTTGGCCGCGACCTCGGAAGTTGCCAAAAACATTCAGTACTTC | CASSLAATSEVAKNIQYF
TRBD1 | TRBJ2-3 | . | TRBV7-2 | TGTGCCAGCAGCTTAATGGGACAGGGCACAGATACGCAGTATTTT | CASSLMGQGTDTQYF
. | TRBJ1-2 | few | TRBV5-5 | TGTGCCAGCACCCTGGTAGGGGCCGGCTACACCTTC | CASTLVGAGYTF
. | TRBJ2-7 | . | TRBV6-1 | TGTGCCAGCAGGGGGGCGACCTACGAGCAGTACTTC | CASRGATYEQYF